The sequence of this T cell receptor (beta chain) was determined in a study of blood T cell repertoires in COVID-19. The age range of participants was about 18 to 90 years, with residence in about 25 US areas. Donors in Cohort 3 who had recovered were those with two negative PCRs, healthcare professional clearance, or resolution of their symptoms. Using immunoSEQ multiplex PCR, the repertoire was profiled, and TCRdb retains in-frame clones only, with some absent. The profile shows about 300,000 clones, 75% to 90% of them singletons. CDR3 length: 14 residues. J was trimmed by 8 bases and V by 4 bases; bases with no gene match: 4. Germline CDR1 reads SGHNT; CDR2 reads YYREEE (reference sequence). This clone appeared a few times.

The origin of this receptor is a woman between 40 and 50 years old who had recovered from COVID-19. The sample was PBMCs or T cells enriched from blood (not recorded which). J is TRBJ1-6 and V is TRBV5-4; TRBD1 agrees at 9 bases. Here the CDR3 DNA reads TGTGCCAGCAGCAGGACAGGGGTAGATTCACCCCTCCACTTT. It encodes CASSRTGVDSPLHF. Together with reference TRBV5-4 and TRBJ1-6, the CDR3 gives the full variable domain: ETGVTQSPTHLIKTRGQQVTLRCSSQSGHNTVSWYQQALGQGPQFIFQYYREEENGRGNFPPRFSGLQFPNYSSELNVNALELDDSALYLCASSRTGVDSPLHFGNGTRLTVT.